This TCR beta chain was sequenced in a study of T cell changes during pregnancy in multiple sclerosis. Germline CDR1 ENHRY, CDR2 SYGVKD. V dropped 5 bases and J dropped 6; count of bases not matched to a gene: 8. This CDR3 is built from 14 residues. Profiling relied on immunoSEQ multiplex PCR, and the TCRdb table lists in-frame clones only, not all of them. This table has approximately 30,000 clones, approximately 90% appearing once. The sequence derives from a female donor with multiple sclerosis, enrolled in a pregnancy study. This chain uses TRBV10-3 with TRBJ1-1; TRBD1 matches at 8 bases. The sample in question was CD8+ T cells from peripheral blood mononuclear cells, obtained in the first trimester of pregnancy. CDR3 bases: TGTGCCATCAGTACTACAGGGGGGGAGGCTGAAGCTTTCTTT. Its translation is CAISTTGGEAEAFF.